Listed here are 12 T cell receptor beta chains from one sample, sequenced in a study of graft-versus-host responses after intestinal transplantation. These receptors' targets are unknown. Clones were read by immunoSEQ multiplex PCR, and TCRdb kept only the in-frame ones, dropping some. The data contain 90,000 to 150,000 clones, 95% of them singletons. This specimen consisted of unstimulated CD8+ T cells sorted from spleen or lymph node cells, obtained before intestinal transplant. These receptors were taken from a human donor who received an intestinal transplant.

Comments on this clone: Other DNA sequences in this sample translate to the same CDR3. This sequence joins TRBV27 and TRBJ2-1; 13 bases fit TRBD2. V was clipped by 2 bases and J by 3 bases; unmatched bases: 1. The CDR3 extends over 16 amino acids. Germline V gene data show CDR1 as MNHEY and CDR2 as SMNVEV (reference sequence). The CDR3, as DNA: TGTGCCAGCAGTTTAGGGACTAGCGGGAACTACAATGAGCAGTTCTTC. Encoded protein: CASSLGTSGNYNEQFF.

The chain uses TRBV25-1 and TRBJ2-7, with unresolved D. Germline V gives CDR1 MGHDK, CDR2 SYGVNS. V was shortened by 3 bases and J by 2 bases, with 17 bases between the two germline ends. This CDR3 comprises 16 residues. The DNA of the CDR3 is TGTGCCAGCAGTGATTGGCTGTACGGAGCCGCCTACGAGCAGTACTTC. Translation: CASSDWLYGAAYEQYF.

This clone was seen once. This chain uses TRBV4-3 with TRBJ2-7; 7 nucleotides line up with TRBD1. CDR3 length: 15 residues. Germline loops: CDR1 LGHNA, CDR2 YSLEER. V was clipped by 0 bases and J by 2 bases; unmatched bases: 4. The CDR3 region has the DNA TGCGCCAGCAGCCAAGATGAGGGGGCTCCCTACGAGCAGTACTTC. Protein sequence: CASSQDEGAPYEQYF.

The genes are TRBV7-3 and TRBJ2-3, with TRBD2 matching 9 bases. The CDR3 is made up of 15 amino acids. Unmatched junction bases numbered 8, after V lost 5 bases and J lost 5 bases. In germline, CDR1 is SGHTA, CDR2 FQGTGA. CDR3 protein: CASSVSGRVVDTQYF. The CDR3 DNA is TGTGCCAGCAGCGTTAGCGGGAGAGTCGTAGATACGCAGTATTTT.

This chain connects TRBV2 to TRBJ2-5; TRBD2 matches at 7 bases. V lost 1 base to trimming and J lost 1 base; unmatched junction nucleotides: 3. Germline V gene lookup returns CDR1 SNHLY and CDR2 FYNNEI. The CDR3 consists of 15 residues. The CDR3 coding sequence is TGTGCCAGCAGTGAAGGCGGGAGCAGCCAAGAGACCCAGTACTTC. It specifies CASSEGGSSQETQYF.

The V and J genes are TRBV27 and TRBJ2-7, with 10 bases aligning to TRBD2. CDR3 length equals 15 residues. Unmatched junction bases numbered 10, after V lost 5 bases and J lost 6 bases. Germline assignment: CDR1 MNHEY and CDR2 SMNVEV (reference sequence). The CDR3 DNA follows: TGTGCCAGCAGTCCAGAACCGGGACTAGCGTTCGAGCAGTACTTC. This gives the protein CASSPEPGLAFEQYF.

The gene calls are TRBV29-1 and TRBJ1-2; 9 bases are shared with TRBD1. The CDR3 is 13 amino acids. Trimming removed 5 bases from V and 9 bases from J; junction bases left unmatched: 10. CDR1 and CDR2 from the germline V gene are SQVTM and ANQGSEA. The CDR3 spells CSVPSGTGNSYTF. The CDR3 coding sequence is TGCAGCGTTCCGTCTGGGACAGGGAACAGCTACACCTTC.

This chain uses TRBV5-1 with TRBJ2-1, with 9 bases matching TRBD1. This CDR3 spans 18 amino acids. V was pared by 4 bases and J by 4 bases, with 15 bases of the junction left unmatched. CDR1 is SGHRS and CDR2 is YFSETQ in the germline V gene. CDR3 sequence: CASSPGQGPLRSYNEQFF. CDR3 coding DNA: TGCGCCAGCAGCCCGGGACAGGGACCACTTCGGTCTTACAATGAGCAGTTCTTC.

The chain recombines TRBV4-3 with TRBJ1-2; TRBD1 matches at 9 bases. The CDR3 has 15 residues. Trimming removed 2 bases from V and 4 bases from J; junction bases left unmatched: 5. Germline V CDR1 and CDR2: LGHNA, YSLEER. CDR3 amino acids: CASSQSGQGSYGYTF. CDR3 bases: TGCGCCAGCAGCCAATCGGGACAGGGATCCTATGGCTACACCTTC.

A note on this clone: Other DNA sequences in this specimen translate into the identical CDR3. The chain links TRBV18 to TRBJ2-1, with D perhaps TRBD2 (6 bases). CDR1 KGHSH and CDR2 LQKENI come from the germline V gene. With 3 bases removed from V and 7 bases from J, the gap between germline ends came to 19 bases. This CDR3 region has 16 residues. CDR3 in DNA: TGTGCCAGCTCACCGCAGGGTGGCGGGAAATTGAATGAGCAGTTCTTC. This encodes CASSPQGGGKLNEQFF.

CDR3 sequence: CASSYSDSRTEAFF. The CDR3 DNA sequence: TGTGCCAGCAGTTACTCGGACTCGAGGACTGAAGCTTTCTTT. The V call is TRBV6-5, the J call TRBJ1-1; D not resolved. V shed 0 bases and J shed 5 bases, with 10 bases lying between them. This CDR3 comprises 14 residues. The germline V gene has CDR1 MNHEY and CDR2 SVGAGI.

V gene TRBV6-5 combines with J gene TRBJ2-7; perhaps TRBD1 as D (5 bases). CDR3 length: 14 amino acids. V was shortened by 0 bases and J by 0 bases, with 6 bases between the two germline ends. The germline gives CDR1 MNHEY, CDR2 SVGAGI. The CDR3 sequence: CASSYSDSSYEQYF. For the CDR3, the DNA is TGTGCCAGCAGTTACTCAGACAGCTCCTACGAGCAGTACTTC.